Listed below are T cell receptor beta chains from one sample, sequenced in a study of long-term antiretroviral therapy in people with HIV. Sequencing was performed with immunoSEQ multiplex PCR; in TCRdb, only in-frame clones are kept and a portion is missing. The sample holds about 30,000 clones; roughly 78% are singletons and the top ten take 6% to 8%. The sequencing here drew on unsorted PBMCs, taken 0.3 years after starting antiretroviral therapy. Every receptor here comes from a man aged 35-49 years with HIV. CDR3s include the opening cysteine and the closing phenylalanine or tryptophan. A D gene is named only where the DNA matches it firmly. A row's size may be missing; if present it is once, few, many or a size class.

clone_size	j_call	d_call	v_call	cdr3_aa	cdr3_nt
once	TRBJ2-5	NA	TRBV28	CASTPGGRETQYF	TGTGCCAGCACCCCCGGGGGACGAGAGACCCAGTACTTC
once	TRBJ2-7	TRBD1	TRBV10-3	CATLTGPNYEQYF	TGTGCCACCCTGACAGGGCCGAACTACGAGCAGTACTTC
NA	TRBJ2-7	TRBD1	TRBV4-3	CASSQDIDGAGGFYEQYF	TGCGCCAGCAGCCAAGATATCGATGGGGCAGGGGGCTTCTACGAGCAGTACTTC
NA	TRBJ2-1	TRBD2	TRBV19	CASSRSLAGDAYNEQFF	TGTGCCAGTAGTAGGAGTCTAGCGGGAGATGCTTACAATGAGCAGTTCTTC
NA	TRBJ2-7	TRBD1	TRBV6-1	CASSGHRGYEQYF	TGTGCCAGCAGTGGGCACAGGGGCTACGAGCAGTACTTC
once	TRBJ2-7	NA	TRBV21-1	CASSKAPDRINSYEQYF	TGTGCCAGCAGCAAAGCTCCTGACAGGATTAACTCCTACGAGCAGTACTTC
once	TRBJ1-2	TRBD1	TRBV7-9	CASSRDRGLFYGYTF	TGTGCCAGCAGCCGGGACAGGGGGCTGTTCTATGGCTACACCTTC
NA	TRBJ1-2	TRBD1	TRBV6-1	CASRVRGPGGYTF	TGTGCCAGCAGGGTCAGGGGGCCTGGTGGCTACACCTTC
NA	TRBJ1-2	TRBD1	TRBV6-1	CATGTGGGYYGYTF	TGTGCCACGGGTACAGGGGGGGGTTACTATGGCTACACCTTC
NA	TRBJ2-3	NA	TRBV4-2	CASSLLGGADTDTQYF	TGTGCCAGCAGCCTGCTAGGGGGGGCGGACACAGATACGCAGTATTTT
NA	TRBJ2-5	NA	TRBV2	CASSALLGESQETQYF	TGTGCCAGCAGTGCCCTTCTCGGAGAAAGCCAAGAGACCCAGTACTTC
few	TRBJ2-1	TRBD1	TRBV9	CASSSHRGRTLYNEQFF	TGTGCCAGCAGCTCCCACAGGGGCAGGACCCTATACAATGAGCAGTTCTTC
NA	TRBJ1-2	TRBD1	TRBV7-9	CASSSLRQGFYGYTF	TGTGCCAGCAGCTCCCTGAGACAGGGGTTCTATGGCTACACCTTC
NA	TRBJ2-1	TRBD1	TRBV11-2	CASGNRDRGRNEQFF	TGTGCCAGCGGCAACCGGGACAGGGGGCGGAATGAGCAGTTCTTC
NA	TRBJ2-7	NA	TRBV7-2	CASSSQESYEQYF	TGTGCCAGCAGTTCACAGGAGTCCTACGAGCAGTACTTC
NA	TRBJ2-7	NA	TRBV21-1	CASSKGGWPGYEQYF	TGTGCCAGCAGCAAAGGGGGCTGGCCCGGCTACGAGCAGTACTTC
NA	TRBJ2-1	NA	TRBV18	CASSPPSDPGNEQFF	TGTGCCAGCTCACCACCATCGGACCCTGGGAATGAGCAGTTCTTC
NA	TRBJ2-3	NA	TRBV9	CASSVSLRDGTDTQYF	TGTGCCAGCAGCGTATCTCTAAGGGATGGCACAGATACGCAGTATTTT
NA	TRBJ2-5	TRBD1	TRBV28	CASSWTGQGRAKTQYF	TGTGCCAGCAGCTGGACCGGACAGGGACGTGCGAAGACCCAGTACTTC
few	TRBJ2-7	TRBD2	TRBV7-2	CASSLEGLAIRSYEQYF	TGTGCCAGCAGCTTAGAGGGACTAGCGATTAGGAGCTACGAGCAGTACTTC
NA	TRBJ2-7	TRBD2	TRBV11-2	CASSPLAGLFKGYEQYF	TGTGCCAGCAGTCCCCTAGCGGGACTTTTTAAAGGCTACGAGCAGTACTTC
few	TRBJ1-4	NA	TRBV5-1	CASSPLGQGGNEKLFF	TGCGCCAGCAGCCCGCTGGGGCAGGGAGGAAATGAAAAACTGTTTTTT
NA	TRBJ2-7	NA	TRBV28	CASVGTASSYEQYF	TGTGCCAGCGTCGGGACTGCAAGCTCCTACGAGCAGTACTTC
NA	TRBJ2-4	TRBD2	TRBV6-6	CASSYSGGSAKNIQYF	TGTGCCAGCAGTTACTCGGGGGGGTCGGCCAAAAACATTCAGTACTTC
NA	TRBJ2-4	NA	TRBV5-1	CASSSVAKNIQYF	TGCGCCAGCAGCTCGGTAGCCAAAAACATTCAGTACTTC
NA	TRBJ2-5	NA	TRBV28	CASSLRGAVQETQYF	TGTGCCAGCAGTTTAAGGGGGGCAGTACAAGAGACCCAGTACTTC
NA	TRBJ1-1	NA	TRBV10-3	CAIGPGSSNTEAFF	TGTGCCATCGGCCCCGGGTCCTCGAACACTGAAGCTTTCTTT